This T cell receptor beta chain was sequenced during a study of T cell responses to AZD1222 COVID-19 vaccine. Points from the study as a whole: White British donors predominated, females outnumbered males, and clonal diversity was possibly underestimated.

The CDR3 has 15 residues. Losses at the gene ends were 3 bases for V and 5 bases for J; bases not matched to a gene: 8. In germline, CDR1 is SGHRS, CDR2 YFSETQ. Comments on this clone: Its target is unknown.

Clones were sequenced by immunoSEQ multiplex PCR, and TCRdb holds only the in-frame ones, with some missing. The profile shows about 97,000 clones, about 88% of them singletons. This sample comprised peripheral blood, obtained on day 0 of AZD1222 vaccination. This rearrangement joins TRBV5-1 to TRBJ2-7; TRBD1 matches 10 bases. This TCR derives from an adult in good health. CDR3 in amino acids: CASSSLRDRGDEQYF. DNA of the CDR3: TGCGCCAGCAGCTCCCTCCGGGACAGGGGAGACGAGCAGTACTTC. Filled out from reference TRBV5-1 and TRBJ2-7, the complete variable domain reads KAGVTQTPRYLIKTRGQQVTLSCSPISGHRSVSWYQQTPGQGLQFLFEYFSETQRNKGNFPGRFSGRQFSNSRSEMNVSTLELGDSALYLCASSSLRDRGDEQYFGPGTRLTVT.